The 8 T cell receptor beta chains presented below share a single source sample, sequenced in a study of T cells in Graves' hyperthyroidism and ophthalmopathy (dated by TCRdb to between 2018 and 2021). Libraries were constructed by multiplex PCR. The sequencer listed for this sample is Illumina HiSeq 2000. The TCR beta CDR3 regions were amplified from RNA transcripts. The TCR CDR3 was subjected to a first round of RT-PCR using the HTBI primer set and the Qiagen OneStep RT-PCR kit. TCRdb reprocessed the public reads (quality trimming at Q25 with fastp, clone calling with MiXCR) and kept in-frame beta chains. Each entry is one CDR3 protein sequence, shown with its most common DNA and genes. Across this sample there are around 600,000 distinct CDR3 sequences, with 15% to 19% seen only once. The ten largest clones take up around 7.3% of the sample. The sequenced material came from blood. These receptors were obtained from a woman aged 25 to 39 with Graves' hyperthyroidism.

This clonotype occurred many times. The CDR3: CASSTRQDSYEQYF. The CDR3 bases are TGTGCCAGCAGTACGCGACAGGACTCCTACGAGCAGTACTTC. The V call is TRBV27, the J call TRBJ2-7; weak D call: TRBD1 (6 bases). Per the germline V gene, CDR1 is MNHEY and CDR2 is SMNVEV (reference sequence). The CDR3 has 14 residues. V gave up 5 bases and J gave up 0 bases, with 11 bases separating them.

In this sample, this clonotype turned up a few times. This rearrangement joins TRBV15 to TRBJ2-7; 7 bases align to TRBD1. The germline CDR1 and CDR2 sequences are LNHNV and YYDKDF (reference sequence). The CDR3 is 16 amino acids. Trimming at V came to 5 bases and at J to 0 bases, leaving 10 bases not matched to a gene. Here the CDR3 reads CATSPAFNRGSYEQYF. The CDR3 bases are TGTGCCACCAGCCCGGCGTTCAACAGGGGCTCCTACGAGCAGTACTTC.

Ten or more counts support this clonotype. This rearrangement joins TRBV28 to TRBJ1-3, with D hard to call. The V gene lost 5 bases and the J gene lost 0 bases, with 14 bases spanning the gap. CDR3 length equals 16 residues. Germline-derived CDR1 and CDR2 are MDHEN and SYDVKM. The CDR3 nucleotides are TGTGCCAGCAGTACTCTGGACGGAGGCTCTGGAAACACCATATATTTT. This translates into CASSTLDGGSGNTIYF.

The chain's CDR3 is CASSPQGTYSPLHF. The DNA for the CDR3 is TGTGCCAGCAGCCCTCAGGGAACCTACTCACCCCTCCACTTT. This rearrangement joins TRBV3-1 to TRBJ1-6; a weak D match, TRBD1 (5 bases). V gave up 4 bases and J gave up 10 bases, with 14 bases separating them. Germline-derived CDR1 and CDR2 are LGHDT and YNNKEL (reference sequence). The CDR3 has 14 amino acids.

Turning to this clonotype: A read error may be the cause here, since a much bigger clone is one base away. The CDR3 DNA reads TGTGCCAGCAGCTTGGCTGGGGGCCTGGGCACTGAAGCTTTCTTT. Residues: CASSLAGGLGTEAFF. V is TRBV7-3 and J is TRBJ1-1; tentatively, D is TRBD1 (6 bases). V was cut by 3 bases and J by 4 bases, with 15 bases left in between. Germline V gene lookup returns CDR1 SGHTA and CDR2 FQGTGA. The CDR3 is 15 amino acids.

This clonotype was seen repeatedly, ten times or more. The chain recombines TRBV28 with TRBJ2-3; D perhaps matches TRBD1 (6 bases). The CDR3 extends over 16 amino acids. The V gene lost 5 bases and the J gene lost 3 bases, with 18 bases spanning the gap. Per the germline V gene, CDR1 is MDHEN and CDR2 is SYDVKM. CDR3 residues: CASSLLQGEETDTQYF. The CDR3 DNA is TGTGCCAGCAGTCTACTACAGGGAGAAGAGACAGATACGCAGTATTTT. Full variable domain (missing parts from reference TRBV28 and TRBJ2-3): DVKVTQSSRYLVKRTGEKVFLECVQDMDHENMFWYRQDPGLGLRLIYFSYDVKMKEKGDIPEGYSVSREKKERFSLILESASTNQTSMYLCASSLLQGEETDTQYFGPGTRLTVL.

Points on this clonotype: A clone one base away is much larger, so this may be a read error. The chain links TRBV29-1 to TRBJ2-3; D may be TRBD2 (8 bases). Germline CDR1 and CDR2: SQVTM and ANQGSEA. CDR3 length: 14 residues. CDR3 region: CSVGGPGGTDTQCF. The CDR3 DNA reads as TGCAGCGTAGGAGGGCCGGGAGGGACAGATACGCAGTGTTTT.

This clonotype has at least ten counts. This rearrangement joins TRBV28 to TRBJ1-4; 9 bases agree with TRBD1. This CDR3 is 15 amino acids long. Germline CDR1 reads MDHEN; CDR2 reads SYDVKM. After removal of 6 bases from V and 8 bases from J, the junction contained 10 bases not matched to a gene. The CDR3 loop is CASRYRDRVLEKLFF. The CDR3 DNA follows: TGTGCCAGCAGATACCGGGACAGGGTGTTAGAAAAACTGTTTTTT.